This T cell receptor beta chain was found in a study of blood T cell repertoires in COVID-19. Whole-study context: The United States, Italy and Spain were the sources of the acute and convalescent COVID-19 samples. PBMCs, B-cell-depleted T cells, or T cells provided the cDNA or gDNA that made up the material.

The table came from immunoSEQ multiplex PCR; TCRdb's copy has only in-frame clones and leaves some out. The repertoire holds over 150,000 clones, with over 90% as singletons. Germline CDR1 reads MDHEN; CDR2 reads SYDVKM. Trimming stripped 6 bases from V and 4 bases from J, with 15 bases between. This CDR3 contains 14 residues. This clone was observed a few times. This chain uses TRBV28 with TRBJ1-2; D is perhaps TRBD1 (6 bases). The TCR sequence derives from a man aged 45 to 65 with acute or convalescent COVID-19. The specimen was peripheral blood. The CDR3 loop is CASSLLGQSYGYTF. CDR3 sequence (DNA): TGTGCCAGCAGCCTCCTTGGACAGTCCTATGGCTACACCTTC.